The sequence of this TCR beta chain was determined in a study of T-cell memory formation after mild COVID-19. Study conclusions and caveats: Contracting CD4+ clones lay largely in CM and EM, with CD8+ ones residing in EMRA.

5'RACE with constant-segment primers built TCRalpha and TCRbeta cDNA libraries with UMIs. TCRdb reanalysed the 5' RACE reads using MiXCR and keeps one entry per CDR3 protein. The sample records 500,000 to 600,000 distinct CDR3 sequences, about 20% being singletons. Concerning this clonotype: Antigen unknown.

The sequenced sample consisted of PBMCs or a T cell subset sorted from them (not recorded which). The sequence derives from an adult woman who had mild COVID-19 (a few samples of this study predate the infection). Cell type and time point are not known.

CDR3: CASSIAAKAKNIQYF. The CDR3, as DNA: TGTGCCAGTAGTATAGCAGCGAAGGCCAAAAACATTCAGTACTTC. V is TRBV19 and J is TRBJ2-4, with D uncertain. There are 15 residues in the CDR3. Trimming removed 1 base at V and 1 base at J, with 8 bases between. Germline CDR1 and CDR2: LNHDA and SQIVND (reference sequence).